One sample yielded the 19 T cell receptor beta chains listed below, sequenced in a study of cytomegalovirus exposure and HLA in healthy donors. This PCR relied on a set of 60 Vbeta primers and 13 Jbeta primers. Generated by immunoSEQ multiplex PCR, the TCRdb table keeps only in-frame clones and is missing some. The profile shows approximately 120,000 clones, 70% to 80% of them singletons. Sequenced sample: PBMCs. The source is a man aged 30-40 years in good health and CMV-seronegative.

This clone was detected only once. V gene TRBV14 combines with J gene TRBJ2-5; TRBD1 aligns across 7 bases. V dropped 0 bases and J dropped 1; count of bases not matched to a gene: 2. Germline-derived CDR1 and CDR2 are SGHDN and FVKESK. This CDR3 has 15 amino acids. The CDR3 sequence: CASSQDWDSQETQYF. Here the CDR3 DNA reads TGTGCCAGCAGCCAAGACTGGGACAGCCAAGAGACCCAGTACTTC.

This clone came up once. The J gene is TRBJ1-5, the V gene TRBV30, with D possibly TRBD1 on 6 matching bases. CDR1 is GTSNPN, CDR2 SVGIG, per germline (reference sequence). V gave up 2 bases and J gave up 3 bases, with 8 bases separating them. The CDR3 spans 13 residues. The chain's CDR3 is CAWSRDNNQPQHF. Written as DNA, the CDR3 is TGTGCCTGGAGTAGGGACAACAATCAGCCCCAGCATTTT.

The rearrangement joins TRBV5-1 to TRBJ2-1; 10 positions match TRBD1. J gave up 6 bases and V 0 bases, and 3 bases lay outside the gene matches. CDR1 SGHRS and CDR2 YFSETQ come from the germline V gene. The CDR3 extends over 15 amino acids. CDR3 region: CASSLADRGSNEQFF. In DNA, the CDR3 is TGCGCCAGCAGCTTGGCGGACAGGGGGAGCAATGAGCAGTTCTTC.

This chain uses TRBV7-2 with TRBJ2-1, with 11 bases matching TRBD2. Trimming removed 3 bases from V and 6 bases from J; junction bases left unmatched: 4. The CDR3 has 15 amino acids. CDR1 is SGHTA and CDR2 is FQGNSA in the germline V gene. CDR3 region: CASSLLAGGPNEQFF. Written as DNA, the CDR3 is TGTGCCAGCAGCTTGTTAGCGGGGGGGCCCAATGAGCAGTTCTTC.

The chain has TRBV10-3 and TRBJ1-1; 7 bases agree with TRBD1. V shed 6 bases and J 3 bases; nucleotides not matched to a gene: 7. The germline V gene has CDR1 ENHRY and CDR2 SYGVKD. The CDR3 has 14 residues. The CDR3 spells CAIRGGRGDTEAFF. CDR3 in DNA: TGTGCCATCAGGGGCGGCAGGGGGGACACTGAAGCTTTCTTT.

This clone turned up a few times. The V gene is TRBV5-4, the J gene TRBJ2-3; TRBD2 agrees at 7 bases. The CDR3 contains 16 residues. Germline trimming cut 4 bases from V and 4 bases from J; bases unmatched to any gene: 12. Germline lookup yields CDR1 SGHNT and CDR2 YYREEE (reference sequence). Here the CDR3 reads CASSASGGPGSDTQYF. CDR3 nucleotide sequence: TGTGCCAGCAGCGCGTCGGGGGGTCCGGGGTCAGATACGCAGTATTTT.

J is TRBJ1-1 and V is TRBV18; D unresolved. Per the germline V gene, CDR1 is KGHSH and CDR2 is LQKENI. The germline V and J ends were trimmed by 0 bases and 4 bases, with 6 bases remaining between them. CDR3 length: 13 residues. In DNA, the CDR3 is TGTGCCAGCTCACCACCGGAGCTCACTGAAGCTTTCTTT. Its protein product is CASSPPELTEAFF. The variable domain in full, with the rest retrieved from reference TRBV18 and TRBJ1-1, is NAGVMQNPRHLVRRRGQEARLRCSPMKGHSHVYWYRQLPEEGLKFMVYLQKENIIDESGMPKERFSAEFPKEGPSILRIQQVVRGDSAAYFCASSPPELTEAFFGQGTRLTVV.

The V gene is TRBV27, the J gene TRBJ2-2; D is undetermined. The length of the CDR3 is 18 residues. Germline CDR1 MNHEY, CDR2 SMNVEV (reference sequence). V was pared by 1 base and J by 0 bases, with 15 bases between. CDR3 region: CASSLYPPSTSNTGELFF. CDR3 sequence (DNA): TGTGCCAGCAGTTTATACCCGCCCTCGACTTCGAACACCGGGGAGCTGTTTTTT.

The gene calls are TRBV4-2 and TRBJ2-7; 8 positions match TRBD2. Trimming removed 6 bases from V and 4 bases from J; junction bases left unmatched: 14. CDR1 and CDR2 (germline): LGHNA, YNFKEQ. The CDR3 has 16 residues. The CDR3 protein is CASSPLSGIGRYEQYF. The DNA for the CDR3 is TGTGCCAGCAGTCCGCTTAGCGGGATAGGAAGGTACGAGCAGTACTTC.

The rearrangement uses TRBV9 and TRBJ2-1; 8 bases match TRBD1. CDR1 is SGDLS, CDR2 YYNGEE, per germline. The CDR3 sequence is 15 residues long. V trimming: 4 bases; J trimming: 2 bases; junction bases outside the gene matches: 5. The chain's CDR3 is CASSSTGAAYNEQFF. As DNA, the CDR3 is TGTGCCAGCAGCTCGACAGGGGCCGCCTACAATGAGCAGTTCTTC. Filled out from reference TRBV9 and TRBJ2-1, the complete variable domain reads DSGVTQTPKHLITATGQRVTLRCSPRSGDLSVYWYQQSLDQGLQFLIQYYNGEERAKGNILERFSAQQFPDLHSELNLSSLELGDSALYFCASSSTGAAYNEQFFGPGTRLTVL.

The chain combines TRBV5-6 with TRBJ2-5; 10 nucleotides line up with TRBD1. The trim removed 4 bases at V and 5 bases at J, leaving 5 bases unmatched. The CDR3 contains 14 residues. Per germline, CDR1 SGHDT and CDR2 YYEEEE. CDR3 DNA: TGTGCCAGCAGCGGGGACAGGGGTGGGGAGACCCAGTACTTC. It yields the protein CASSGDRGGETQYF.

The gene calls are TRBV6-5 and TRBJ1-2; D possibly corresponds to TRBD1 (5 bases). In germline, CDR1 is MNHEY, CDR2 SVGAGI. There are 13 residues in the CDR3. V lost 2 bases and J 4 bases, leaving 8 bases between the germline ends. CDR3 bases: TGTGCCAGCAGTTACAGACAGAGCTATGGCTACACCTTC. This translates into CASSYRQSYGYTF.

This clone was seen just once. The V call is TRBV2, the J call TRBJ2-3; TRBD1 aligns across 10 bases. Unmatched junction bases numbered 9, after V lost 8 bases and J lost 4 bases. CDR3 length equals 15 residues. CDR1 and CDR2 from the germline V gene are SNHLY and FYNNEI. This chain's CDR3 is CASLPGQGSADTQYF. The CDR3 coding sequence is TGTGCCAGCCTACCGGGACAGGGGTCGGCAGATACGCAGTATTTT.

This chain joins TRBV11-3 and TRBJ2-1, with 8 bases aligning to TRBD2. This CDR3 is 15 amino acids long. V shed 1 base and J 2 bases; nucleotides not matched to a gene: 1. The germline V gene has CDR1 SGHNT and CDR2 YENEEA. This chain's CDR3 is CASSLGREAYNEQFF. CDR3 DNA sequence: TGTGCCAGCAGCTTAGGGCGGGAGGCCTACAATGAGCAGTTCTTC.

The chain employs TRBV28 and TRBJ2-7; D is ambiguous. Germline V gives CDR1 MDHEN, CDR2 SYDVKM. V gave up 6 bases and J gave up 5 bases, with 17 bases separating them. The CDR3 length is 14 residues. In nucleotides, the CDR3 is TGTGCCAGCAGACCAGACACGTTAGTCCACGAGCAGTACTTC. It yields the protein CASRPDTLVHEQYF.

Only one count was recorded for this clone. The chain recombines TRBV7-5 with TRBJ1-2; TRBD1 is the table's D call, not checked against the DNA. TRBV7-5 has pseudogene status. The CDR3 is 16 amino acids. The CDR3 here is CARSRKGHSRAYGYTF. The CDR3 coding sequence is TGTGCCAGAAGCCGGAAGGGACACTCAAGGGCCTATGGCTACACCTTC.

In its sample, this clone was seen a few times. This rearrangement joins TRBV6-4 to TRBJ1-5; D remains ambiguous. The CDR3 has 15 residues. CDR1 MRHNA and CDR2 SNTAGT come from the germline V gene. Trimming removed 4 bases from V and 3 bases from J, with 13 bases in between. The CDR3 DNA reads TGTGCCAGCAGTGCCCGGGATGGCCTCAATCAGCCCCAGCATTTT. Protein: CASSARDGLNQPQHF.

A word on this clone: In the same sample, other DNA sequences code for this CDR3. The J gene is TRBJ2-7, the V gene TRBV28; perhaps TRBD2 as D (6 bases). The CDR3 is 14 residues long. Looked up from germline, CDR1 is MDHEN and CDR2 is SYDVKM. V was cut by 2 bases and J by 4 bases, with 12 bases left in between. CDR3 nucleotide sequence: TGTGCCAGCAGTTTAGGGGGGAGTAGTTACGAGCAGTACTTC. Protein sequence: CASSLGGSSYEQYF.

Only a few counts were recorded for this clone. The chain recombines TRBV6-4 with TRBJ1-1; TRBD1 agrees at 11 bases. This CDR3 region has 14 residues. Germline assignment: CDR1 MRHNA and CDR2 SNTAGT. V shed 6 bases, J shed 5 bases, and the junction held 5 bases outside the gene matches. The CDR3, as DNA: TGTGCCAGCAGGAGGGACAGGGGGTATACTGAAGCTTTCTTT. Its protein product is CASRRDRGYTEAFF.